The sequence of this T cell receptor beta chain was determined in a study of cytomegalovirus exposure and HLA in healthy donors. PCR used 60 Vbeta primers and 13 Jbeta primers. Profiled with immunoSEQ multiplex PCR; TCRdb holds only in-frame clones, not every one. The sample consists of around 120,000 clones, over 75% of them appearing once. The J segment lost 1 base and the V segment lost 2 bases, leaving 7 bases of the junction unmatched. CDR1 SNHLY and CDR2 FYNNEI come from the germline V gene. There are 18 residues in the CDR3. The clonotype comes from a woman aged 40 to 50 in good health and CMV-seropositive. The rearrangement joins TRBV2 to TRBJ2-1; TRBD2 aligns across 11 bases. Sequencing was carried out using PBMCs. CDR3 DNA sequence: TGTGCCAGCAGTGAACCCCTAGCGGGAGGTGGGTCCTACAATGAGCAGTTCTTC. Translation gives CASSEPLAGGGSYNEQFF.